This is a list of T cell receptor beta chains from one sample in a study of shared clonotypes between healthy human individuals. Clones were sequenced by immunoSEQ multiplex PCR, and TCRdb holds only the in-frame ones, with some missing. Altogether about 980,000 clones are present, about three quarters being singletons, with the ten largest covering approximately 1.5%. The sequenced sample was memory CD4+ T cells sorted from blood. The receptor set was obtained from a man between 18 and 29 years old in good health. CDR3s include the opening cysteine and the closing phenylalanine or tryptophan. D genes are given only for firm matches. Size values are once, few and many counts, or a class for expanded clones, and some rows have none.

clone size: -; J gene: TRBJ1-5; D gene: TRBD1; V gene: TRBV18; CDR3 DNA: TGTGCCAGCTCCCAAGGACAGGTCAATCAGCCCCAGCATTTT; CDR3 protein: CASSQGQVNQPQHF
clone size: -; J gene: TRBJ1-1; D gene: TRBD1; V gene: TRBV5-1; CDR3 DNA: TGCGCCAGCAGCTTAGAAGGGGGCAATACTGAAGCTTTCTTT; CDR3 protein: CASSLEGGNTEAFF
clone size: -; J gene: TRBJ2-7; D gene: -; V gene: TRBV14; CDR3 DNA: TGTGCCAGCAGCCCCCGCGTCCTCACCCGAATGTACGAGCAGTACTTC; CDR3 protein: CASSPRVLTRMYEQYF
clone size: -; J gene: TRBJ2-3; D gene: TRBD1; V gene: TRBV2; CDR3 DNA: TGTGCCAGCTGGTCGGACAGGGCCACAGATACGCAGTATTTT; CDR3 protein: CASWSDRATDTQYF
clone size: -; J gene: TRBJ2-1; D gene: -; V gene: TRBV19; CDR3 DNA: TGTGCCAGTAGGGAGGAAGGTAGCGGAATCTACAATGAGCAGTTCTTC; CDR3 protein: CASREEGSGIYNEQFF
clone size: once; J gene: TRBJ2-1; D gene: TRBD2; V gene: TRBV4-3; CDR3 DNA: TGCGCCAGCAGCCAAGGGACTAGCGGGGAGGTGGGGCGGCAGTTCTTC; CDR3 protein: CASSQGTSGEVGRQFF
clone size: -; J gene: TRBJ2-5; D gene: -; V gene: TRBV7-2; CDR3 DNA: TGTGCCAGCAGCCCGGCTAGATACCAAGAGACCCAGTACTTC; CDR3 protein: CASSPARYQETQYF
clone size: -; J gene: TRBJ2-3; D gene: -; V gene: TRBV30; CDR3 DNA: TGTGCCTGGAGTAGTGGGCGGGGCACAGATACGCAGTATTTT; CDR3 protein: CAWSSGRGTDTQYF
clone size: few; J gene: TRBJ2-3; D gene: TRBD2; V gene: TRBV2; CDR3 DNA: TGTGCCAGCAGTGCAGGGTTACTTGCGGGAGTACAATCAGATACGCAGTATTTT; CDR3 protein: CASSAGLLAGVQSDTQYF
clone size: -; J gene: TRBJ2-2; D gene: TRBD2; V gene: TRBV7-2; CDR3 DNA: TGTGCCAGCAGCTCCGTAGCGGGGGGGCAAGCCGGGGAGCTGTTTTTT; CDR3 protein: CASSSVAGGQAGELFF
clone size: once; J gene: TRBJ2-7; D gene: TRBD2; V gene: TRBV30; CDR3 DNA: TGTGCCTGGAGTCCTCCCCGAGGGCTAGCGGCTTCCTACGAGCAGTACTTC; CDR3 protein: CAWSPPRGLAASYEQYF
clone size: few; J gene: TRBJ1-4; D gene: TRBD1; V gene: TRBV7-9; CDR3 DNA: TGTGCCAGCAGCTTAGGACAGGGTCCTAATGAAAAACTGTTTTTT; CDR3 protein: CASSLGQGPNEKLFF
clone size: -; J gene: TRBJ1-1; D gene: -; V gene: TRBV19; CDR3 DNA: TGTGCCAGTAGTCCGGATTTCGGCACTGAAGCTTTCTTT; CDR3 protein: CASSPDFGTEAFF